The rows below give T cell receptor beta chains drawn from one sample of a study of cytomegalovirus exposure and HLA in healthy donors. Sequenced by immunoSEQ multiplex PCR; TCRdb stores in-frame clones only, minus some. The sample records more than 65,000 clones, about 96% being singletons. Sample: PBMCs. These receptors all stem from a woman aged 18-30 years in good health and CMV-seronegative. Each CDR3 is given with its conserved first and last residue. A D gene is named only where the DNA matches it firmly. A row's size may be missing; if present it is once, few, many or a size class.

V	size	D	J	DNA	CDR3
TRBV9	.	.	TRBJ1-1	TGTGCCAGCAGCGACCCCTGGGGTGGAGGGAACACTGAAGCTTTCTTT	CASSDPWGGGNTEAFF
TRBV27	.	.	TRBJ1-3	TGTGCCAGCAGCCCACAGGGTTCCTCTGGAAACACCATATATTTT	CASSPQGSSGNTIYF
TRBV30	.	.	TRBJ1-2	TGTGCCTGGAGTGTACCGGTTCCCCTCCATGGCTACACCTTC	CAWSVPVPLHGYTF
TRBV27	.	.	TRBJ1-6	TGTGCCAGCAGCACGCAGGGGTCTATTTTGTCACCCCTCCACTTT	CASSTQGSILSPLHF
TRBV5-1	.	.	TRBJ2-3	TGCGCCAGCAGCTTCAACCGAGGACTGGGCACAGATACGCAGTATTTT	CASSFNRGLGTDTQYF
TRBV11-2	.	TRBD2	TRBJ2-5	TGTGCCAGCAGCTTAATTGGGGGAGGGGTGAAAGAGACCCAGTACTTC	CASSLIGGGVKETQYF
TRBV10-3	.	TRBD1	TRBJ2-1	TGTGCCATCAGTGAGCCTAGGACAGGTAGCAATGAGCAGTTCTTC	CAISEPRTGSNEQFF
TRBV30	.	TRBD1	TRBJ2-1	TGTGCCTGGACCGTGGGACAGATAAATGAGCAGTTCTTC	CAWTVGQINEQFF
TRBV2	.	TRBD2	TRBJ2-2	TGTGCCAGCAGCGAAACTGGAGGAACTAGCGGGTACGGGGGCACCGGGGAGCTGTTTTTT	CASSETGGTSGYGGTGELFF
TRBV11-2	few	TRBD1	TRBJ2-7	TGTGCCAGCAGCTACGGACAGGGCTCCTACGAGCAGTACTTC	CASSYGQGSYEQYF
TRBV7-2	.	.	TRBJ2-7	TGTGCCAGCAGCTTTTCCCCCGGTGAGCAGTACTTC	CASSFSPGEQYF
TRBV28	.	TRBD2	TRBJ2-7	TGTGCCAGCAGTTTCGGCGGGAGTGTATACGAGCAGTACTTC	CASSFGGSVYEQYF
TRBV7-6	.	TRBD2	TRBJ2-1	TGTGCCAGCAGCTCTTATAGCGGGAGGGCCTACAATGAGCAGTTCTTC	CASSSYSGRAYNEQFF
TRBV28	.	TRBD2	TRBJ2-1	TGTGCCAGCAAGCTAGCGGGAGCTCTCAATGAGCAGTTCTTC	CASKLAGALNEQFF
TRBV9	.	.	TRBJ1-3	TGTGCCAGCAGCGTAGAGACAGACCCGAACTCTGGAAACACCATATATTTT	CASSVETDPNSGNTIYF
TRBV7-9	.	TRBD1	TRBJ2-1	TGTGCCAGCAGCTTAGCAAGGGGGCCATGGAGCTCCTACAATGAGCAGTTCTTC	CASSLARGPWSSYNEQFF
TRBV19	once	TRBD1	TRBJ2-1	TGTGCCAGTAGTATCATCGAGGGGGCGGTACCAAATGAGCAGTTCTTC	CASSIIEGAVPNEQFF
TRBV2	.	.	TRBJ1-2	TGTGCCAGCAGTGACAAGGGGCTCTACTATGGCTACACCTTC	CASSDKGLYYGYTF
TRBV10-1	.	TRBD2	TRBJ2-2	TGCGCCACCCAGGATAGCGGGAGGAACACCGGGGAGCTGTTTTTT	CATQDSGRNTGELFF
TRBV12-2	once	.	TRBJ2-3	TGTGCAAGTCGCTCCTTAGACGGACTAGCGGATACGAACACAGATACGCAGTATTTT	CASRSLDGLADTNTDTQYF
TRBV10-3	once	.	TRBJ2-5	TGTGCCAGCAGACTGAACAGGAGTCGACAAGAGACCCAGTACTTC	CASRLNRSRQETQYF
TRBV7-9	.	.	TRBJ2-1	TGTGCCAGCAGCTTAGACGCGCTAAGCTCCTACAATGAGCAGTTCTTC	CASSLDALSSYNEQFF
TRBV19	.	TRBD2	TRBJ2-5	TGTGCCAGTAGTATCCCCTTGGGACTAGGACAAGAGACCCAGTACTTC	CASSIPLGLGQETQYF
TRBV5-1	.	.	TRBJ2-1	TGCGCCAGCAGCCGGGACTCGAGCTCCTACAATGAGCAGTTCTTC	CASSRDSSSYNEQFF
TRBV2	.	TRBD1	TRBJ2-7	TGTGCCAGCAGTTCATTGACAGGGGTCGAGCAGTACTTC	CASSSLTGVEQYF
TRBV7-6	.	.	TRBJ2-1	TGTGCCAGCGGCCCTCCTTACAATGAGCAGTTCTTC	CASGPPYNEQFF
TRBV6-1	.	.	TRBJ2-7	TGTGCCAGCAGTGATCAGGGTGCGATCTACGAGCAGTACTTC	CASSDQGAIYEQYF
TRBV5-1	.	.	TRBJ2-5	TGCGCCAGCAGCGCCCCTAACGGGGAGACCCAGTACTTC	CASSAPNGETQYF
TRBV25-1	.	.	TRBJ1-1	TGTGCCAGCAGTGCCCTAGACCAGACGAACACTGAAGCTTTCTTT	CASSALDQTNTEAFF
TRBV27	.	.	TRBJ2-7	TGTGCCAGCAGTTCAGGGCGGACGGGCTACGAGCAGTACTTC	CASSSGRTGYEQYF
TRBV7-6	.	TRBD2	TRBJ2-1	TGCTCAAGTAGCGGGAGTTTCAATGAGCAGTTCTTC	CSSSGSFNEQFF
TRBV10-3	.	TRBD2	TRBJ2-1	TGTGCCATCAGTGAGAGGACTAGCGGGAGGACAATCTACAATGAGCAGTTCTTC	CAISERTSGRTIYNEQFF
TRBV6-4	.	.	TRBJ1-5	TGTGCCAGCAGTCGACAGGAAGGGGATCAGCCCCAGCATTTT	CASSRQEGDQPQHF
TRBV9	.	TRBD1	TRBJ2-5	TGTGCCAGCAGCGTCTTTCAAACAGGGGGACCAGAGACCCAGTACTTC	CASSVFQTGGPETQYF
TRBV25-1	.	.	TRBJ2-3	TGTGCCAGCAGTGTCCAGCCACAGGATACGCAGTATTTT	CASSVQPQDTQYF
TRBV7-9	.	.	TRBJ1-4	TGTGCCAGCAGCTTAGCGCGGACAGCAACTAATGAAAAACTGTTTTTT	CASSLARTATNEKLFF
TRBV5-6	.	.	TRBJ2-1	TGTGCCAGCAGCCGGGGGGCTAGCGGCTACAATGAGCAGTTCTTC	CASSRGASGYNEQFF
TRBV2	.	.	TRBJ2-1	TGTGCCAGCAGTGATGCCTATAAATCCTACAATGAGCAGTTCTTC	CASSDAYKSYNEQFF
TRBV13	.	TRBD1	TRBJ1-1	TGTGCCAGCAGCCGATTCAGGGGAACGCAGGGGGTCAGAGTCACTGAAGCTTTCTTT	CASSRFRGTQGVRVTEAFF
TRBV15	once	.	TRBJ1-2	TGTGCCGTAGCGATTGCCGACAACCCACTTAGTAACTATGGCTACACCTTC	CAVAIADNPLSNYGYTF
TRBV4-1	.	TRBD2	TRBJ2-4	TGCGCCAGCGGAGGACTAGCGGAGAAAAACATTCAGTACTTC	CASGGLAEKNIQYF
TRBV15	.	TRBD2	TRBJ2-5	TGTGCCACCAGCGGGAGGGACCATCGCGGAGAGACCCAGTACTTC	CATSGRDHRGETQYF
TRBV10-3	.	TRBD2	TRBJ2-1	TGTGCCATCAGTCCGGGACTATCGTACAATGAGCAGTTCTTC	CAISPGLSYNEQFF
TRBV2	.	.	TRBJ2-3	TGTGCCAGCAGGGTACAGGGCCGGGATACGCAGTATTTT	CASRVQGRDTQYF
TRBV30	.	.	TRBJ1-1	TGTGCCTGGATTGGGGACAAGAGGGATGCTTTCTTT	CAWIGDKRDAFF
TRBV10-1	.	TRBD2	TRBJ2-3	TGCGCCAGCAGTGAAGTGAGTAGCGGGGACACAGATACGCAGTATTTT	CASSEVSSGDTDTQYF
TRBV27	.	.	TRBJ2-7	TGTGCCAGCAGTTCCTGGGACCAGGGGCTCTACGAGCAGTACTTC	CASSSWDQGLYEQYF
TRBV5-6	.	.	TRBJ1-6	TGTGCCAGCAGCCTGACGGGGATTAATTCACCCCTCCACTTT	CASSLTGINSPLHF
TRBV19	.	TRBD2	TRBJ2-3	TGTGCCAGTAGTATAGCGGGAGGGTTCGATACGCAGTATTTT	CASSIAGGFDTQYF
TRBV7-7	.	TRBD2	TRBJ2-7	TGTGCTAGCAGCTTAGCTCTCAGGTTCTCAGCGGGGTGCACACCGAAGACCTACGAGCAGTACTTC	CASSLALRFSAGCTPKTYEQYF
TRBV7-9	.	TRBD1	TRBJ2-3	TGTGCCAGCAGCTTAGGGACGGGACAGACGCAGTATTTT	CASSLGTGQTQYF
TRBV10-2	.	.	TRBJ2-7	TGCGCCAGCAGTCTTACAGCCTACGAGCAGTACTTC	CASSLTAYEQYF